A selection of T cell receptor beta chains follows, all from one sample in a study of cytomegalovirus exposure and HLA in healthy donors. The data were produced by immunoSEQ multiplex PCR, yet TCRdb's version contains in-frame clones alone and is incomplete. The data hold some 97,000 clones, with approximately 73% observed a single time. Sequencing was performed on PBMCs. These receptors were collected from a woman in her 50s in good health and CMV-seropositive. Both conserved end residues are part of each CDR3. Each record gives: clone size, J gene, D gene, V gene, CDR3 protein, CDR3 DNA. D genes are given only for firm matches. The size field is filled for only some rows; it gives once, few, many or a size class.

abundance: -
j_gene: TRBJ1-1
d_gene: TRBD1
v_gene: TRBV7-3
CDR3aa: CASSLTDRGTEAFF
CDR3nt: TGTGCCAGCAGCTTAACCGACAGGGGCACTGAAGCTTTCTTT

abundance: -
j_gene: TRBJ1-3
d_gene: -
v_gene: TRBV10-1
CDR3aa: CASSDTGNSGNTIYF
CDR3nt: TGCGCCAGCAGTGACACAGGGAATTCAGGAAACACCATATATTTT

abundance: few
j_gene: TRBJ2-2
d_gene: -
v_gene: TRBV9
CDR3aa: CASSPRTDNTGELFF
CDR3nt: TGTGCCAGCAGCCCCCGGACTGACAACACCGGGGAGCTGTTTTTT

abundance: -
j_gene: TRBJ2-7
d_gene: -
v_gene: TRBV21-1
CDR3aa: CASSKDKREGHQIYEQYF
CDR3nt: TGTGCCAGCAGCAAAGACAAGCGGGAGGGCCATCAGATCTACGAGCAGTACTTC

abundance: -
j_gene: TRBJ1-2
d_gene: -
v_gene: TRBV19
CDR3aa: CASSIQGTLTNYGYTF
CDR3nt: TGTGCCAGTAGTATACAGGGGACCCTGACTAACTATGGCTACACCTTC

abundance: -
j_gene: TRBJ2-2
d_gene: -
v_gene: TRBV7-3
CDR3aa: CASSLIQAGELFF
CDR3nt: TGTGCCAGCAGCTTAATACAGGCCGGGGAGCTGTTTTTT

abundance: -
j_gene: TRBJ2-7
d_gene: TRBD2
v_gene: TRBV6-1
CDR3aa: CASSPIGTSAYEQYF
CDR3nt: TGTGCCAGCAGTCCGATCGGGACTAGCGCATACGAGCAGTACTTC

abundance: few
j_gene: TRBJ2-7
d_gene: -
v_gene: TRBV7-8
CDR3aa: CASSLTYEQYF
CDR3nt: TGTGCCAGCAGCCTAACCTACGAGCAGTACTTC

abundance: -
j_gene: TRBJ2-1
d_gene: -
v_gene: TRBV11-2
CDR3aa: CASSLVGFPSSYNEQFF
CDR3nt: TGTGCCAGCAGCTTAGTTGGCTTCCCCAGCTCCTACAATGAGCAGTTCTTC

abundance: few
j_gene: TRBJ2-1
d_gene: TRBD2
v_gene: TRBV11-3
CDR3aa: CASSHSGSYNEQFF
CDR3nt: TGTGCCAGCTCCCATAGCGGGAGCTACAATGAGCAGTTCTTC

abundance: -
j_gene: TRBJ2-1
d_gene: TRBD2
v_gene: TRBV30
CDR3aa: CAWSQLAGVEQFF
CDR3nt: TGTGCCTGGAGCCAACTAGCGGGAGTTGAACAGTTCTTC

abundance: -
j_gene: TRBJ1-1
d_gene: TRBD1
v_gene: TRBV9
CDR3aa: CASSVGSDRGGTEAFF
CDR3nt: TGTGCCAGCAGCGTAGGTAGCGACAGGGGTGGCACTGAAGCTTTCTTT

abundance: -
j_gene: TRBJ1-5
d_gene: -
v_gene: TRBV15
CDR3aa: CATSRDGQMNQPQHF
CDR3nt: TGTGCCACCAGCAGAGATGGGCAGATGAATCAGCCCCAGCATTTT

abundance: -
j_gene: TRBJ1-1
d_gene: -
v_gene: TRBV30
CDR3aa: CAWSRKREGGNTEAFF
CDR3nt: TGTGCCTGGAGTAGGAAACGGGAGGGAGGGAACACTGAAGCTTTCTTT

abundance: few
j_gene: TRBJ1-4
d_gene: -
v_gene: TRBV12-5
CDR3aa: CASGLVREKLFF
CDR3nt: TGTGCTAGTGGTTTGGTCCGTGAAAAACTGTTTTTT

abundance: -
j_gene: TRBJ2-7
d_gene: TRBD2
v_gene: TRBV9
CDR3aa: CASSTGTNLRGEQYF
CDR3nt: TGTGCCAGCAGCACCGGGACTAACCTCCGCGGCGAGCAGTACTTC

abundance: -
j_gene: TRBJ1-5
d_gene: -
v_gene: TRBV30
CDR3aa: CAWRTGNGQPQHF
CDR3nt: TGTGCCTGGAGAACAGGGAACGGGCAGCCCCAGCATTTT

abundance: once
j_gene: TRBJ1-1
d_gene: -
v_gene: TRBV5-6
CDR3aa: CASSFWEGSNTEAFF
CDR3nt: TGTGCCAGCAGCTTCTGGGAGGGCTCGAACACTGAAGCTTTCTTT

abundance: -
j_gene: TRBJ1-2
d_gene: TRBD1
v_gene: TRBV6-5
CDR3aa: CASSYGLTGGGYTF
CDR3nt: TGTGCCAGCAGTTACGGGTTAACAGGGGGTGGCTACACCTTC

abundance: -
j_gene: TRBJ1-2
d_gene: TRBD1
v_gene: TRBV19
CDR3aa: CASTPTGGYGYTF
CDR3nt: TGTGCCAGTACCCCAACAGGGGGCTATGGCTACACCTTC

abundance: -
j_gene: TRBJ1-5
d_gene: -
v_gene: TRBV6-1
CDR3aa: CASSETTYSNQPQHF
CDR3nt: TGTGCCAGCAGTGAGACAACATATAGCAATCAGCCCCAGCATTTT

abundance: -
j_gene: TRBJ2-6
d_gene: -
v_gene: TRBV9
CDR3aa: CASGRGLDRAGANVLTF
CDR3nt: TGTGCCAGCGGCCGGGGTCTCGATCGGGCTGGGGCCAACGTCCTGACTTTC

abundance: -
j_gene: TRBJ1-5
d_gene: TRBD1
v_gene: TRBV9
CDR3aa: CASSAGQGNQPQHF
CDR3nt: TGTGCCAGCAGCGCCGGACAGGGGAATCAGCCCCAGCATTTT

abundance: -
j_gene: TRBJ1-2
d_gene: TRBD1
v_gene: TRBV29-1
CDR3aa: CSVGQGEYGYTF
CDR3nt: TGCAGCGTTGGACAGGGGGAATATGGCTACACCTTC

abundance: -
j_gene: TRBJ1-2
d_gene: -
v_gene: TRBV29-1
CDR3aa: CSVVAAGGYTF
CDR3nt: TGCAGCGTTGTCGCGGCTGGAGGCTACACCTTC

abundance: -
j_gene: TRBJ2-1
d_gene: TRBD2
v_gene: TRBV11-2
CDR3aa: CASSYTLPRGGNEQFF
CDR3nt: TGTGCCAGCAGCTATACCCTTCCGCGGGGGGGGAATGAGCAGTTCTTC

abundance: -
j_gene: TRBJ2-3
d_gene: TRBD2
v_gene: TRBV9
CDR3aa: CASSVEASGRGTDTQYF
CDR3nt: TGTGCCAGCAGCGTAGAGGCTAGCGGGAGGGGCACAGATACGCAGTATTTT

abundance: -
j_gene: TRBJ2-3
d_gene: -
v_gene: TRBV15
CDR3aa: CATSTIEQGAVSTDTQYF
CDR3nt: TGTGCCACCAGCACTATCGAGCAAGGTGCGGTCAGCACAGATACGCAGTATTTT

abundance: -
j_gene: TRBJ1-5
d_gene: -
v_gene: TRBV2
CDR3aa: CASSPYSQGLFNQPQHF
CDR3nt: TGTGCCAGCAGCCCGTATAGCCAGGGACTCTTCAATCAGCCCCAGCATTTT

abundance: few
j_gene: TRBJ1-5
d_gene: -
v_gene: TRBV5-6
CDR3aa: CASSFYADPGPQHF
CDR3nt: TGTGCCAGCAGCTTTTATGCCGACCCAGGGCCCCAGCATTTT

abundance: few
j_gene: TRBJ1-5
d_gene: TRBD1
v_gene: TRBV9
CDR3aa: CASSLGTVGNQPQHF
CDR3nt: TGTGCCAGCAGCCTTGGGACAGTCGGCAATCAGCCCCAGCATTTT

abundance: -
j_gene: TRBJ2-2
d_gene: TRBD2
v_gene: TRBV7-6
CDR3aa: CASSLTTGGRSGELFF
CDR3nt: TGTGCCAGCAGCTTAACAACGGGAGGGCGGTCCGGGGAGCTGTTTTTT

abundance: -
j_gene: TRBJ1-4
d_gene: -
v_gene: TRBV25-1
CDR3aa: CASSEDRTNEKLFF
CDR3nt: TGTGCCAGCAGTGAGGACAGAACTAATGAAAAACTGTTTTTT

abundance: -
j_gene: TRBJ1-2
d_gene: TRBD1
v_gene: TRBV7-9
CDR3aa: CASNKYRDREDGYTF
CDR3nt: TGTGCCAGCAACAAGTACCGGGACAGGGAAGATGGCTACACCTTC

abundance: -
j_gene: TRBJ1-2
d_gene: -
v_gene: TRBV2
CDR3aa: CASRGDFSNYGYTF
CDR3nt: TGTGCCAGCAGGGGGGACTTCTCTAACTATGGCTACACCTTC

abundance: -
j_gene: TRBJ1-2
d_gene: TRBD1
v_gene: TRBV5-1
CDR3aa: CASSFEQGSGYTF
CDR3nt: TGCGCCAGCAGCTTCGAACAGGGGAGTGGCTACACCTTC

abundance: -
j_gene: TRBJ1-1
d_gene: -
v_gene: TRBV2
CDR3aa: CASEVFWAGAFF
CDR3nt: TGTGCCAGCGAAGTTTTTTGGGCGGGAGCTTTCTTT

abundance: -
j_gene: TRBJ1-1
d_gene: -
v_gene: TRBV19
CDR3aa: CASSIARGALNTEAFF
CDR3nt: TGTGCCAGTAGTATAGCCCGGGGGGCCTTGAACACTGAAGCTTTCTTT

abundance: -
j_gene: TRBJ1-1
d_gene: -
v_gene: TRBV7-9
CDR3aa: CASSFPTGSNTEAFF
CDR3nt: TGTGCCAGCAGCTTCCCGACAGGTTCGAACACTGAAGCTTTCTTT

abundance: -
j_gene: TRBJ1-3
d_gene: -
v_gene: TRBV5-1
CDR3aa: CASSLGGEVGNTIYF
CDR3nt: TGCGCCAGCAGCTTAGGGGGAGAAGTTGGAAACACCATATATTTT

abundance: -
j_gene: TRBJ1-3
d_gene: -
v_gene: TRBV5-1
CDR3aa: CASSEMTENTIYF
CDR3nt: TGCGCCAGCAGCGAGATGACAGAAAACACCATATATTTT

abundance: few
j_gene: TRBJ2-1
d_gene: -
v_gene: TRBV9
CDR3aa: CASSVTGSSYNEQFF
CDR3nt: TGTGCCAGCAGCGTGACAGGAAGCTCCTACAATGAGCAGTTCTTC

abundance: -
j_gene: TRBJ2-1
d_gene: -
v_gene: TRBV9
CDR3aa: CASSVEGVPYNEQFF
CDR3nt: TGTGCCAGCAGCGTAGAGGGAGTCCCCTACAATGAGCAGTTCTTC

abundance: few
j_gene: TRBJ1-2
d_gene: -
v_gene: TRBV6-5
CDR3aa: CASSSPRGTSVYGYTF
CDR3nt: TGTGCCAGCAGTTCCCCGCGTGGTACTTCGGTCTATGGCTACACCTTC

abundance: once
j_gene: TRBJ2-3
d_gene: -
v_gene: TRBV30
CDR3aa: CAWRHIAGSTDTQYF
CDR3nt: TGTGCCTGGAGACATATTGCGGGGAGCACAGATACGCAGTATTTT

abundance: few
j_gene: TRBJ1-2
d_gene: TRBD1
v_gene: TRBV5-6
CDR3aa: CASSPRGRDYGYTF
CDR3nt: TGTGCCAGCAGCCCCAGGGGGCGCGACTATGGCTACACCTTC

abundance: -
j_gene: TRBJ1-1
d_gene: TRBD1
v_gene: TRBV18
CDR3aa: CASSQSRGQGFTEAFF
CDR3nt: TGTGCCAGCTCACAGTCTCGGGGACAGGGGTTTACTGAAGCTTTCTTT

abundance: -
j_gene: TRBJ2-7
d_gene: TRBD1
v_gene: TRBV2
CDR3aa: CASSEGGQGANSYEQYF
CDR3nt: TGTGCCAGCAGTGAAGGGGGACAGGGAGCAAATAGCTACGAGCAGTACTTC

abundance: -
j_gene: TRBJ2-4
d_gene: -
v_gene: TRBV21-1
CDR3aa: CASSKGRRVRDIQYF
CDR3nt: TGTGCCAGCAGCAAAGGAAGGAGGGTCCGAGACATTCAGTACTTC

abundance: -
j_gene: TRBJ2-2
d_gene: -
v_gene: TRBV19
CDR3aa: CASSIQGGTAGELFF
CDR3nt: TGTGCCAGTAGTATTCAGGGGGGAACAGCCGGGGAGCTGTTTTTT

abundance: -
j_gene: TRBJ2-7
d_gene: TRBD1
v_gene: TRBV30
CDR3aa: CAWSVEQGKNEQYF
CDR3nt: TGTGCCTGGAGTGTTGAACAGGGGAAAAACGAGCAGTACTTC

abundance: few
j_gene: TRBJ1-5
d_gene: TRBD1
v_gene: TRBV2
CDR3aa: CASKGDRGQQPQHF
CDR3nt: TGTGCCAGCAAAGGGGACAGGGGGCAGCAGCCCCAGCATTTT

abundance: -
j_gene: TRBJ1-1
d_gene: -
v_gene: TRBV4-1
CDR3aa: CASSQPQVNTEAFF
CDR3nt: TGCGCCAGCAGCCAACCACAGGTAAACACTGAAGCTTTCTTT

abundance: -
j_gene: TRBJ2-1
d_gene: TRBD2
v_gene: TRBV4-2
CDR3aa: CASSPLGTHSGRDNEQFF
CDR3nt: TGTGCCAGCAGCCCTCTGGGGACCCATAGCGGGAGGGACAATGAGCAGTTCTTC

abundance: -
j_gene: TRBJ2-3
d_gene: TRBD1
v_gene: TRBV5-4
CDR3aa: CASSLRTGVLTDTQYF
CDR3nt: TGTGCCAGCAGTTTGCGAACAGGGGTACTCACAGATACGCAGTATTTT